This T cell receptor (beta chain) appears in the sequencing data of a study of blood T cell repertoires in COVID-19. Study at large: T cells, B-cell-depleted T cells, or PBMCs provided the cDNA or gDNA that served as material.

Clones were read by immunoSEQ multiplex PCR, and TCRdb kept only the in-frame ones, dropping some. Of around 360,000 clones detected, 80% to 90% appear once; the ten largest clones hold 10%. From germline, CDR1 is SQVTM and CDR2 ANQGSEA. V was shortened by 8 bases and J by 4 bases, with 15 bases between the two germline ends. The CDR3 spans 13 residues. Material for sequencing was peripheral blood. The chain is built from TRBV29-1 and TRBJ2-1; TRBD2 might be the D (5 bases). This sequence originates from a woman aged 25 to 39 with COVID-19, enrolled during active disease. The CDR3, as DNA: TGCAGCTCCTCCTTTAGCGATTACAATGAGCAGTTCTTC. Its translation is CSSSFSDYNEQFF.